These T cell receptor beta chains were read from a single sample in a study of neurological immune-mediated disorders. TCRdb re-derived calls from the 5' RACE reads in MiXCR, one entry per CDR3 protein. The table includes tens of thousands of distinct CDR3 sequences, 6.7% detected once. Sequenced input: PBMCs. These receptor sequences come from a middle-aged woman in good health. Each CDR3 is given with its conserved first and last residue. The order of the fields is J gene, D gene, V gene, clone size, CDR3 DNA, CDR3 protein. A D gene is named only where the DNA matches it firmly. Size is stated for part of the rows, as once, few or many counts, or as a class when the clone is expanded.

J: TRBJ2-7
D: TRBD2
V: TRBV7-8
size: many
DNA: TGTGCCAGCAGCTTAGTAGTCGGCTCTAGCGGGAGGGCCTACGAGCAGTACTTC
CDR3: CASSLVVGSSGRAYEQYF

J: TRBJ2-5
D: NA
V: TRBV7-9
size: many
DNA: TGTGCCAGCAGCTCGGTCGGGAGTGAAGAGACCCAGTACTTC
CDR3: CASSSVGSEETQYF

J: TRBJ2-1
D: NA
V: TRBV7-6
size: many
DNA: TGTGCCAGCAGCTTGAATTCCGGCGGGGACAATGAGCAGTTCTTC
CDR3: CASSLNSGGDNEQFF

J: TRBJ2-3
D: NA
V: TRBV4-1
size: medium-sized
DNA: TGCGCCAGCAGCCCCAGCGTCTCGGGGTCAGATACGCAGTATTTT
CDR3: CASSPSVSGSDTQYF

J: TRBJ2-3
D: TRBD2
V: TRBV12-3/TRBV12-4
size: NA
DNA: TGTGCCAGCAGCCGGACTAGTACTGGAGATACGCAGTATTTT
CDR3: CASSRTSTGDTQYF

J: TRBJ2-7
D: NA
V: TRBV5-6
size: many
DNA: TGTGCCAGCAGCTTGGTCGCAAATTATTACGAGCAGTACTTC
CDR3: CASSLVANYYEQYF

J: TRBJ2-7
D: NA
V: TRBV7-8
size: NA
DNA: TGTGCCAGCAGTTTGACCCGGAATCGTATGGGGAATTCCTCCTACGAGCAGTACTTC
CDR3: CASSLTRNRMGNSSYEQYF

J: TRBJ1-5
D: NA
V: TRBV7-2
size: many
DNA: TGTGCCAGCAGCTTGGGGGCCACAAGCAATCAGCCCCAGCATTTT
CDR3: CASSLGATSNQPQHF

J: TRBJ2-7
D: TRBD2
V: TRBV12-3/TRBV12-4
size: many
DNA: TGTGCCAGCAGTCCGGGGGGCGAGCAGTACTTC
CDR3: CASSPGGEQYF

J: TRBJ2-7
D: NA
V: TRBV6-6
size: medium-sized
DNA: TGTGCCAGCAGTTACTCGACAGACTACGAGCAGTACTTC
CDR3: CASSYSTDYEQYF

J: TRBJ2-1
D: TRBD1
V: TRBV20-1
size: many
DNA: TGCAGTGCTAGTTGGGACAGAAAATACAATGAGCAGTTCTTC
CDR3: CSASWDRKYNEQFF

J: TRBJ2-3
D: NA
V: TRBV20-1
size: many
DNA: TGCAGTGCTAGAGATCGGAAGAGGGGCACAGATACGCAGTATTTT
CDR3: CSARDRKRGTDTQYF

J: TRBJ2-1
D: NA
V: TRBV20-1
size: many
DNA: TGCAGTGCTCCAACCGGGGAGGGGGTCAGTGAGCAGTTCTTC
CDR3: CSAPTGEGVSEQFF

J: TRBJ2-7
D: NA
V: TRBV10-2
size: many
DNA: TGCGCCAGCAGTGAGCCCCCGGGGAGGGAGCAGTACTTC
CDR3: CASSEPPGREQYF

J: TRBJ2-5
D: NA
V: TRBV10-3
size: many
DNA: TGTGCCATCAACGAGCGTCCTCAAGAGACCCAGTACTTC
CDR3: CAINERPQETQYF

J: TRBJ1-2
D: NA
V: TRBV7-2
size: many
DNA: TGTGCCAGCAACTTAGCTAACTATGGCTACACCTTC
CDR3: CASNLANYGYTF

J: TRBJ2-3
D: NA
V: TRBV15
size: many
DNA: TGTGCCACCAGCAGAGATTGGCCAGGAGGCACAGATACGCAGTATTTT
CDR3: CATSRDWPGGTDTQYF

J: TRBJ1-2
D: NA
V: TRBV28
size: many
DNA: TGTGCCAGCAGTTTCGAGGAGCTGGGGGGCTACACCTTC
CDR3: CASSFEELGGYTF

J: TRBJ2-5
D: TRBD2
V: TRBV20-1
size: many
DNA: TGCAGTGCCCCGGGACTAGCGGGAAGGGAGACCCAGTACTTC
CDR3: CSAPGLAGRETQYF

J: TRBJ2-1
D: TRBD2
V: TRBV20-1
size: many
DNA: TGCAGTGCTAGGGTTACCGGGACTAGCAAAGTTGAGCAGTTCTTC
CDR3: CSARVTGTSKVEQFF

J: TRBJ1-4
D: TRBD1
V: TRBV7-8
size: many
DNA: TGTGCCAGCAGCTTAGAGGAGGGGGCCGTAGATGAAAAACTGTTTTTT
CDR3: CASSLEEGAVDEKLFF

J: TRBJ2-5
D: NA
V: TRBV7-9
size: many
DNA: TGTGCCAGCATATCCATTGTTGGGGGGTTCGAGACCCAGTACTTC
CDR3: CASISIVGGFETQYF

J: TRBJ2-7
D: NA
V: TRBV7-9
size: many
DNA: TGTGCCAGCAGCTCCCGCTACGAGCAGTACTTC
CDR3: CASSSRYEQYF

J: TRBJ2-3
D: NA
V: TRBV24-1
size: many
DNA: TGTGCCACCAGTGGTCCTGGGGGAAATTGGCGAGATACGCAGTATTTT
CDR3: CATSGPGGNWRDTQYF

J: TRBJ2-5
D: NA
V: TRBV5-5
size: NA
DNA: TGTGCCAGCAGCTTGGAACCGGAGACCCAGTACTTC
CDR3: CASSLEPETQYF

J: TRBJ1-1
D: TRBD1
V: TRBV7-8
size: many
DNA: TGTGCCAGCAGCTTGCCAACGGGACAGAGTGAAGCTTTCTTT
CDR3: CASSLPTGQSEAFF

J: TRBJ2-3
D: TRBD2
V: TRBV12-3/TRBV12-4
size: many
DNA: TGTGCCAGCAGCCGACGGGAGGAGGCAGATACGCAGTATTTT
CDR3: CASSRREEADTQYF

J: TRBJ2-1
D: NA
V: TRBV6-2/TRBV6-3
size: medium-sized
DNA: TGTGCCAGCAGTCGAACGAATGAGCAGTTCTTC
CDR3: CASSRTNEQFF

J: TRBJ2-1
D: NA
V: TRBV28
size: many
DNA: TGTGCCAGCAGTTTCAACCCCGGGGCATCATTTGTTGAGCAGTTCTTC
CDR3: CASSFNPGASFVEQFF

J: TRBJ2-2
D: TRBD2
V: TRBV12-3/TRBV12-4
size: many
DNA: TGTGCCAGCATCCCCCGGGACAGGAGGACTAGCGGGGTCACCGGGGAGCTGTTTTTT
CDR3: CASIPRDRRTSGVTGELFF

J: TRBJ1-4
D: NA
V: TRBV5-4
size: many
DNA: TGTGCCAGCAGCTTGGAACCCCCCGGGTTCGGTGAAAAACTGTTTTTT
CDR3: CASSLEPPGFGEKLFF

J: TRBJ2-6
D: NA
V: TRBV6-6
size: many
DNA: TGTGCCAGCAGTTACGCAGGCTCTGGGGCCAACGTCCTGACTTTC
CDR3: CASSYAGSGANVLTF

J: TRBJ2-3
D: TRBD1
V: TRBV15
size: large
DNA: TGTGCCACCAGCAGAGATGCGGGACAGGGGGCAGATACGCAGTATTTT
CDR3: CATSRDAGQGADTQYF

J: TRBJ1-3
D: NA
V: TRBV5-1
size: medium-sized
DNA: TGCGCCAGCAGCCCCGAGTCGAAATCCTCTGGAAACACCATATATTTT
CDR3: CASSPESKSSGNTIYF

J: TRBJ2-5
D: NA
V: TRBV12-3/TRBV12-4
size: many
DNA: TGTGCCAGCAGTTTAAGAAGTGAAGAGACCCAGTACTTC
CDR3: CASSLRSEETQYF

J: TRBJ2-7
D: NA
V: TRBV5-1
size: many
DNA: TGCGCCAGCAGCGGGGGACCTACGAGCCAGTACTTC
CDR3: CASSGGPTSQYF

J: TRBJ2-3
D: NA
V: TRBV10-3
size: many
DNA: TGTGCCATCAGTGAGTCCGACACAGATACGCAGTATTTT
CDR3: CAISESDTDTQYF

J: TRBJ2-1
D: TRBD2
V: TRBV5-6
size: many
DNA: TGTGCCAGCAGCTTTCGTAGCGGGGATACCTACAATGAGCAGTTCTTC
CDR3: CASSFRSGDTYNEQFF

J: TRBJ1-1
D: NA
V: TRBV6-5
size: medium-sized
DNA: TGTGCCAGCAGTTACTCGAGGCCGGACATCATGAACACTGAAGCTTTCTTT
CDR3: CASSYSRPDIMNTEAFF

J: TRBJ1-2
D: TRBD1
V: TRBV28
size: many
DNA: TGTGCCAGCAGTTTGAAGACAGGGATTTCCTATGGCTACACCTTC
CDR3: CASSLKTGISYGYTF

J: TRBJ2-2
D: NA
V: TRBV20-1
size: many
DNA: TGCAGTGCTAGAGGGGCTAGCGCCCAGAACACCGGGGAGCTGTTTTTT
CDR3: CSARGASAQNTGELFF

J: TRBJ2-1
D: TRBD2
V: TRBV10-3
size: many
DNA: TGTGCCATCAGTGAGTCAGAAGCGGGAGAGAATGAGCAGTTCTTC
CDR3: CAISESEAGENEQFF

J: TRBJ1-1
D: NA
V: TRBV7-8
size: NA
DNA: TGTGCCAGCAGCTTAATCACCCGGAACACTGAAGATTTCTTT
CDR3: CASSLITRNTEDFF

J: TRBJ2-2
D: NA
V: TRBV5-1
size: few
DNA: TGCGCCAGCAGCATCGGGAGCAACACCGGGGAGCTGTTTTTT
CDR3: CASSIGSNTGELFF

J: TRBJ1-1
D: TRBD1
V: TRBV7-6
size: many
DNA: TGTGCCAGCAGCGACGCCGGGACAGGGGGACCGGCTTTCTTT
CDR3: CASSDAGTGGPAFF

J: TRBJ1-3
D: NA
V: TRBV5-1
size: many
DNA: TGCGCCAGCAAGAAAGGACAGTCACCCGGAAACACCATATATTTT
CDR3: CASKKGQSPGNTIYF

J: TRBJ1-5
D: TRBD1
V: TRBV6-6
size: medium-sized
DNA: TGTGCCAGCAGTCCCGGACAGGGATTTCAGCCCCAGCATTTT
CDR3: CASSPGQGFQPQHF

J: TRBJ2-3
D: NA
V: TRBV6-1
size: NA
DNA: TGTGCCAGCAGTGATTACACAGATACGCAGTATTTT
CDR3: CASSDYTDTQYF

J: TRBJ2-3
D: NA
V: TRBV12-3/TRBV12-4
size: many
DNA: TGTGCCAGCAGATATGTTAGCGGCACAGATACGCAGTATTTT
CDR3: CASRYVSGTDTQYF

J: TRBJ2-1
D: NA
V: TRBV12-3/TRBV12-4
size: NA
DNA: TGTGCCAGCAGTCTGCTGGTGGGATCCTACAATGAGCAGTTCTTC
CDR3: CASSLLVGSYNEQFF

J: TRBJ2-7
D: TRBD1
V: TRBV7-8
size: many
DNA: TGTGCCAGCAGCTCCGCGGGACAGGCAGTAAGAAACGAGCAGTACTTC
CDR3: CASSSAGQAVRNEQYF

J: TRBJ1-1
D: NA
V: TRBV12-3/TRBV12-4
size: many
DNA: TGTGCCAGCAGTTTGGGGGGGAGGGCTTTCTTT
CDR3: CASSLGGRAFF

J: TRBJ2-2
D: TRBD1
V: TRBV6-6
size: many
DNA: TGTGCCAGCAGTTCTCCCAGGGGGCAAGGCACCGGGGAGCTGTTTTTT
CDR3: CASSSPRGQGTGELFF

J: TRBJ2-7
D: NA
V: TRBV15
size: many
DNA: TGTGCCACCAGCAGAGAATCAGCAGGGAGAGCTTACGAGCAGTACTTC
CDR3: CATSRESAGRAYEQYF

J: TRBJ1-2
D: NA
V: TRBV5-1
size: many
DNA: TGCGCCAGCAGCTTGGATCCGGGATGGGGTGGCTACACCTTC
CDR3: CASSLDPGWGGYTF

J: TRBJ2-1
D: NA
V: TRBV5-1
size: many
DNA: TGCGCCAGCAGCTCCCAGGGAGGCTACTCCTACAATGAGCAGTTCTTC
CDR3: CASSSQGGYSYNEQFF

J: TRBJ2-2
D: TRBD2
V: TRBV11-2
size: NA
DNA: TGTGCCAGCAGCTATAGACTAGCGACTAACACCGGGGAGCTGTTTTTT
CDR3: CASSYRLATNTGELFF

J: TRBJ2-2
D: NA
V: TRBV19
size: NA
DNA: TGTGCCAGTATTAACACCCAGGTTTACACCGGGGAGCTGTTTTTT
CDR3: CASINTQVYTGELFF

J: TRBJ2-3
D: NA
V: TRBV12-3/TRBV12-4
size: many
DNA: TGTGCCAGCAGTTTAAACGGGAAGGCAGATACGCAGTATTTT
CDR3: CASSLNGKADTQYF

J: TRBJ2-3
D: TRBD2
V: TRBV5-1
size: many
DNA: TGCGCCAGCAGCTTGCAGCGGGAGAGATCAGATACGCAGTATTTT
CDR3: CASSLQRERSDTQYF